This TCR beta chain was retrieved from a study of T cell responses to AZD1222 COVID-19 vaccine. General study results and limits: Just six AZD1222 recipients were seropositive at baseline.

Comments on this clone: Its antigen is unidentified.

Clones were sequenced by immunoSEQ multiplex PCR, and TCRdb holds only the in-frame ones, with some missing. Found here are about 72,000 clones, 89% of them singletons; the top ten hold about 28%. The V gene lost 0 bases and the J gene lost 0 bases, with 6 bases spanning the gap. This CDR3 contains 14 residues. Germline V gene lookup returns CDR1 MNHNY and CDR2 SVGAGI (reference sequence). Here the sequenced sample was peripheral blood, taken 28 days after the second AZD1222 dose. The sequence came from an adult who received the AZD1222 COVID-19 vaccine. The chain employs TRBV6-6 and TRBJ2-7; no firm D call. The CDR3 DNA is TGTGCCAGCAGTTACTCTGGGCTCTCCTACGAGCAGTACTTC. Residues: CASSYSGLSYEQYF.